This T cell receptor beta chain was sequenced during a study of shared clonotypes between healthy human individuals. Broader study findings: A small donor pool kept down the genetic and exposure-history diversity that was represented.

Germline CDR1 and CDR2: MGHDK and SYGVNS. The V segment lost 4 bases and the J segment 3 bases; nucleotides outside the gene matches: 5. The CDR3 loop spans 14 amino acids. Adult Caucasians living in Nashville, Tennessee made up all of the donors. This clone was seen ten or more times. Antigen: not known. Additional DNA sequences in this sample encode the identical CDR3. Assay used: immunoSEQ multiplex PCR; TCRdb lists only in-frame clones, some missing. Seen here are about 500,000 clones, about 74% observed once, and the top ten hold more than 10%. Sequenced sample: PBMCs. V is TRBV25-1 and J is TRBJ1-2, with 7 bases matching TRBD1. The source of this sequence is a middle-aged woman in good health. Some clones in this sample may be carry-over from other donors' samples. The DNA of the CDR3 is TGTGCCAGCAGTGCAGGGACAGACCACTATGGCTACACCTTC. It encodes CASSAGTDHYGYTF.